A single sample is the source of the 9 T cell receptor beta chains below, sequenced in a study of T cell responses to AZD1222 COVID-19 vaccine. Produced via immunoSEQ multiplex PCR; TCRdb's table is partial and in-frame only. The sample carries about 100,000 clones, about 86% recorded once. Sequencing was performed on peripheral blood, taken on day 0 of AZD1222 vaccination. The origin of the receptors is an adult in good health.

This clone was detected a few times. This chain links TRBV28 with TRBJ1-1, with D possibly being TRBD1 (5 bases). Germline CDR1 and CDR2: MDHEN and SYDVKM. The CDR3 runs 14 residues. V lost 1 base, J lost 9 bases, and 15 bases lay in between. The CDR3 spells CASSLLGGKIQAFF. The CDR3, as DNA: TGTGCCAGCAGTTTATTGGGGGGGAAGATCCAAGCTTTCTTT.

The V gene is TRBV27, the J gene TRBJ2-5; 9 nucleotides match TRBD2. After removal of 4 bases from V and 4 bases from J, the junction contained 7 bases not matched to a gene. The CDR3 runs to 15 residues. Germline V lookup: CDR1 MNHEY, CDR2 SMNVEV (reference sequence). The CDR3 DNA reads as TGTGCCAGCAGTTGGGGCGGGGGGGCAGGAGAGACCCAGTACTTC. Encoded protein: CASSWGGGAGETQYF.

This chain uses TRBV3-1 (or the pseudogene TRBV3-2) with TRBJ2-7; tentative D call: TRBD2 (5 bases). Trimming stripped 0 bases from V and 3 bases from J, with 9 bases between. CDR3 size: 14 residues. In germline, CDR1 is LGHDT, CDR2 YNNKEL (reference sequence). CDR3 region: CASSQDLRGYEQYF. CDR3 nucleotide sequence: TGTGCCAGCAGCCAAGATCTCCGGGGCTACGAGCAGTACTTC.

The V call is TRBV3-1 (or the pseudogene TRBV3-2), the J call TRBJ1-3; D gene unclear. This CDR3 contains 15 residues. V was shortened by 3 bases and J by 0 bases, with 9 bases between the two germline ends. Looked up from germline, CDR1 is LGHDT and CDR2 is YNNKEL (reference sequence). CDR3 DNA: TGTGCCAGCAGCCACCCCCGGGACTCTGGAAACACCATATATTTT. Encoded protein: CASSHPRDSGNTIYF.

The J gene is TRBJ1-2, the V gene TRBV2, with D hard to call. The CDR3 sequence is 17 residues long. Germline-derived CDR1 and CDR2 are SNHLY and FYNNEI. V lost 8 bases to trimming and J lost 6 bases, with 28 bases between them. DNA for the CDR3: TGTGCCAGCCCCCGGACCCCACGCTCGACGGGGTTCGATGGCTACACCTTC. Translation: CASPRTPRSTGFDGYTF.

This sequence joins TRBV30 and TRBJ1-6; D is undetermined. Trimming removed 5 bases at V and 1 base at J, with 6 bases between. The CDR3 contains 13 residues. CDR1 is GTSNPN, CDR2 SVGIG, per germline (reference sequence). CDR3 DNA sequence: TGTGCCTGGTTGTTGTCCTATAATTCACCCCTCCACTTT. Its translation: CAWLLSYNSPLHF.

V usage is TRBV6-5 and J usage is TRBJ2-7; D could derive from TRBD1 or TRBD2 (5 bases each). V was shortened by 4 bases and J by 0 bases, with 7 bases between the two germline ends. The germline gives CDR1 MNHEY, CDR2 SVGAGI. The length of the CDR3 is 13 residues. CDR3 region: CASSWGSSYEQYF. DNA of the CDR3: TGTGCCAGCAGTTGGGGGTCCTCCTACGAGCAGTACTTC.

This chain joins TRBV28 and TRBJ1-1; no definite D call. The CDR3 runs 15 residues. V gave up 11 bases and J gave up 1 base, with 20 bases separating them. CDR1 and CDR2 from the germline V gene are MDHEN and SYDVKM. The DNA for the CDR3 is TGTGCCCACATGCCCCTAGGCAGTCCGAACACTGAAGCTTTCTTT. This gives the protein CAHMPLGSPNTEAFF.

The V call is TRBV7-2, the J call TRBJ2-5; TRBD2 might be the D (5 bases). The CDR3 is 14 residues long. V was cut by 2 bases and J by 0 bases, with 7 bases left in between. Germline CDR1 and CDR2: SGHTA and FQGNSA. The CDR3 DNA reads as TGTGCCAGCAGCTTAATCGGGGACCAAGAGACCCAGTACTTC. Translation: CASSLIGDQETQYF. The full variable domain, in which reference TRBV7-2 and TRBJ2-5 provide the parts outside the CDR3, is GAGVSQSPSNKVTEKGKDVELRCDPISGHTALYWYRQSLGQGLEFLIYFQGNSAPDKSGLPSDRFSAERTGGSVSTLTIQRTQQEDSAVYLCASSLIGDQETQYFGPGTRLLVL.